By frequency in the sample, the clone carrying this TCR beta chain is medium-sized (0.01 to 0.1%). Its cognate antigen is unknown. The sample comes from a study of T cells in localized non-small cell lung cancer. Notes on the study in general: Owing to sequencing of a solitary tumor region, heterogeneity cannot be discounted. There were a median around 57 of the top 100 tumor clones appearing in adjacent lung. Adjacent uninvolved lung tissue had the highest T cell clonality, exceeding tumor.

Repertoires were generated with immunoSEQ multiplex PCR, while TCRdb's copy carries only in-frame clones and drops some. In the table there are 1,500 to 2,000 clones, approximately 25% of which are singletons. The specimen was lung tumor tissue, collected before any cancer treatment. The origin of this receptor is a woman aged 40-69 years with stage II lung adenocarcinoma.

CDR3 nucleotide sequence: TGTGCCAGCAGCTCCGGACTAGCGGGAGGGCCAAGAAATGAGCAGTTCTTC. This encodes CASSSGLAGGPRNEQFF. The J gene is TRBJ2-1, the V gene TRBV9; 15 positions agree with TRBD2. Germline CDR1 reads SGDLS; CDR2 reads YYNGEE. The ends lost 4 bases at V and 7 bases at J; junction bases unmatched: 9. CDR3 length: 17 residues.